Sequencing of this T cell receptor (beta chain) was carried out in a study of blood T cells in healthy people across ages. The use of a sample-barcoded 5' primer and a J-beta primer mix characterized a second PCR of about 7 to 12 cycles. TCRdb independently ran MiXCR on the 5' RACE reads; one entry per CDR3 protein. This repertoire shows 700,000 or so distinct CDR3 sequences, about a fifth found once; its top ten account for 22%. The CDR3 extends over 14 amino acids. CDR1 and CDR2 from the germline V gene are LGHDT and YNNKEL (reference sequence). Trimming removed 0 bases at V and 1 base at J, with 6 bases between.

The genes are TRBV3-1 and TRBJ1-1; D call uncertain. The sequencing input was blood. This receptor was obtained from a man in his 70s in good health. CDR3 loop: CASSQEAENTEAFF. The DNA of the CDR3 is TGTGCCAGCAGCCAAGAGGCGGAGAACACTGAAGCTTTCTTT.